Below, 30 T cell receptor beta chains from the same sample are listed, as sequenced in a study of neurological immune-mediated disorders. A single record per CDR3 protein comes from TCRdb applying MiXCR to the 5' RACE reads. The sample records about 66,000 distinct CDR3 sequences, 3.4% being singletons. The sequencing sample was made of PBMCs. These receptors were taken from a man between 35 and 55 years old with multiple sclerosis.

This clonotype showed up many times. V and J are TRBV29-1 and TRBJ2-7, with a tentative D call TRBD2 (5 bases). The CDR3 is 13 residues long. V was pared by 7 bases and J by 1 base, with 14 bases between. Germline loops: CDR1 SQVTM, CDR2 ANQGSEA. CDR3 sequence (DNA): TGCAGCGCCTTAAGGACGGGATCCTACGAGCAGTACTTC. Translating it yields CSALRTGSYEQYF.

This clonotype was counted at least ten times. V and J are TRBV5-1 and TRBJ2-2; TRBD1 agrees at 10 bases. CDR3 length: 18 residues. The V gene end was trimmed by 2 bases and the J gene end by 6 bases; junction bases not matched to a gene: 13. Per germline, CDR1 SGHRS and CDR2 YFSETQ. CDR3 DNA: TGCGCCAGCAGCTTCACCAGACAGGGGGCGCCGGATTCCGGGGAGCTGTTTTTT. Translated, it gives CASSFTRQGAPDSGELFF. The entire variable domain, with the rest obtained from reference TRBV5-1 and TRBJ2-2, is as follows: KAGVTQTPRYLIKTRGQQVTLSCSPISGHRSVSWYQQTPGQGLQFLFEYFSETQRNKGNFPGRFSGRQFSNSRSEMNVSTLELGDSALYLCASSFTRQGAPDSGELFFGEGSRLTVL.

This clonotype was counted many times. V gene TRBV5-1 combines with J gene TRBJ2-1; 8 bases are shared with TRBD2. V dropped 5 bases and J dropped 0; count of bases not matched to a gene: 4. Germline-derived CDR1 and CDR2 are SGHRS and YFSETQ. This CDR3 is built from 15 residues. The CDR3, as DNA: TGCGCCAGCAGACTAGCGGCGAGCTCCTACAATGAGCAGTTCTTC. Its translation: CASRLAASSYNEQFF.

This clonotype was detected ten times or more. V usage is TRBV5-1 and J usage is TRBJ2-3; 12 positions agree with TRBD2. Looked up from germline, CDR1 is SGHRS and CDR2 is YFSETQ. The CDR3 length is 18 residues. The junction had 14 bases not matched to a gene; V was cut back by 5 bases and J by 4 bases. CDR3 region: CASRPAPTSGRLADTQYF. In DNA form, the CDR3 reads TGCGCCAGCAGACCGGCCCCTACTAGCGGGAGGTTAGCAGATACGCAGTATTTT.

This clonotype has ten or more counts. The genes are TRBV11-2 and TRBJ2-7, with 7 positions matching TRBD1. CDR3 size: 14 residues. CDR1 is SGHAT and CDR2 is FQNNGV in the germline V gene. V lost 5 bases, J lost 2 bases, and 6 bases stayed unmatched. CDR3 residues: CASSPRQGTYEQYF. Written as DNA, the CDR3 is TGTGCCAGCAGCCCCCGACAGGGTACCTACGAGCAGTACTTC.

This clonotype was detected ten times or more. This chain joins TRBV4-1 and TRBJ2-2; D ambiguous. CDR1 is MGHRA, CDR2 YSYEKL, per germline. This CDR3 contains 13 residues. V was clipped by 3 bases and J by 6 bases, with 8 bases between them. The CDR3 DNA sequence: TGCGCCAGCAGCCATACTAATGCCGGGGAGCTGTTTTTT. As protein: CASSHTNAGELFF.

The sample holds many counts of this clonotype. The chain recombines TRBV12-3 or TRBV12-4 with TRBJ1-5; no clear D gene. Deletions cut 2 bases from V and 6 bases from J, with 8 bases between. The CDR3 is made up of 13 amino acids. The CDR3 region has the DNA TGTGCCAGCAGTTTAATAGAAGGTCAGCCCCAGCATTTT. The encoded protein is CASSLIEGQPQHF.

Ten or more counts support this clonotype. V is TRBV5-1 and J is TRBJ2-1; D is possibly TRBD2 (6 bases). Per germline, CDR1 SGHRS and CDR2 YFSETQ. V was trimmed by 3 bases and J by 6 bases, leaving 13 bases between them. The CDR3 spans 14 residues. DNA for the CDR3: TGCGCCAGCAGCTGGAGGGTAGGAGGCAATGAGCAGTTCTTC. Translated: CASSWRVGGNEQFF.

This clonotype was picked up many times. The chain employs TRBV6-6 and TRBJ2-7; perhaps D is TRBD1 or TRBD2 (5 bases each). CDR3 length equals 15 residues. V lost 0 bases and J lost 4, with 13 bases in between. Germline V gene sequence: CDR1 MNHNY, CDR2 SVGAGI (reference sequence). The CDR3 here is CASSYSRGVGYEQYF. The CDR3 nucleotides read TGTGCCAGCAGTTACTCGAGAGGGGTTGGGTACGAGCAGTACTTC.

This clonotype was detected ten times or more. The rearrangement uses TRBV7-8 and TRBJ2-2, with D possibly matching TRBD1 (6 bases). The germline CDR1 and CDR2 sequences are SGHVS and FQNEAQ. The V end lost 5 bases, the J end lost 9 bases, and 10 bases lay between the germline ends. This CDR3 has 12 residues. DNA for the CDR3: TGTGCCAGCAGCCACAGGGCCCGGGAGCTGTTTTTT. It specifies CASSHRARELFF.

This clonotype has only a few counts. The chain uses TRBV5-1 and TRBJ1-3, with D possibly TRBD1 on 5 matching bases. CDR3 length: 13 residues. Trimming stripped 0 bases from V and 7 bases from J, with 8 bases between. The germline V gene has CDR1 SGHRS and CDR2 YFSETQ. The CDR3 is CASSLEGRNTIYF. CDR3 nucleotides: TGCGCCAGCAGCTTGGAGGGACGGAACACCATATATTTT.

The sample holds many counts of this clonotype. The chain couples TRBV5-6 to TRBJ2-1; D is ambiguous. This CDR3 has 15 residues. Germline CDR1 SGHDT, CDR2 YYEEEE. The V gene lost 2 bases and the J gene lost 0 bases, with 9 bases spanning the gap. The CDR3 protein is CASSFMGFSYNEQFF. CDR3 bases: TGTGCCAGCAGCTTTATGGGTTTCTCCTACAATGAGCAGTTCTTC.

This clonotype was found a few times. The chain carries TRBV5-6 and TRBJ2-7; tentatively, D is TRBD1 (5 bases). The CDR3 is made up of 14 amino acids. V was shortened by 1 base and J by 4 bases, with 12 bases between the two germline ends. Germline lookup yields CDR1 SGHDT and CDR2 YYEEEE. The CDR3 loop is CASSLLGHPYEQYF. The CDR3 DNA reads TGTGCCAGCAGCTTGTTAGGACACCCTTACGAGCAGTACTTC.

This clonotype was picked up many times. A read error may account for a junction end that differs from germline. The CDR3 reads CASSYRLGQGGLF. CDR3 in DNA: TGTGCCAGCAGTTACCGCCTGGGACAGGGAGGGCTCTTC. This sequence joins TRBV6-2 or TRBV6-3 and TRBJ2-1; TRBD1 aligns across 9 bases. The CDR3 spans 13 residues. The germline V gene has CDR1 MNHEY and CDR2 SVGEGT.

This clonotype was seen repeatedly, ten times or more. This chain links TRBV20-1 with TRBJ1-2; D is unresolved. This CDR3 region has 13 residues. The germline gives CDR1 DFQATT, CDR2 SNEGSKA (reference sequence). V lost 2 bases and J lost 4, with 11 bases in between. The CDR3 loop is CSARISTSYGYTF. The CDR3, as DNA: TGCAGTGCTAGAATATCCACCTCCTATGGCTACACCTTC.

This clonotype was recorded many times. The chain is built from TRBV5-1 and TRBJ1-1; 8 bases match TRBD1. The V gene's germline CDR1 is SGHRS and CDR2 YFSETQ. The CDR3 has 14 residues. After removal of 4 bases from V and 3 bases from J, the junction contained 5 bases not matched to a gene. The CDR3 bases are TGCGCCAGCAGCCAAGACAGGGGCGACACTGAAGCTTTCTTT. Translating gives CASSQDRGDTEAFF.

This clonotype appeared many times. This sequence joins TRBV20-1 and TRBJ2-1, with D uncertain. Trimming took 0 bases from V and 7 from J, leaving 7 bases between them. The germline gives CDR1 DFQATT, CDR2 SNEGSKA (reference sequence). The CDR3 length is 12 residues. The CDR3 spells CSARDGGNEQFF. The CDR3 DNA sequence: TGCAGTGCTAGAGATGGCGGTAATGAGCAGTTCTTC.

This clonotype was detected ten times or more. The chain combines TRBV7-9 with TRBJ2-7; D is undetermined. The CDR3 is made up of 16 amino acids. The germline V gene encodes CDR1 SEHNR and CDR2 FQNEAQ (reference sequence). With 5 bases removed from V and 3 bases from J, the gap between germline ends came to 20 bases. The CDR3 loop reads CASSTGPSPPYYEQYF. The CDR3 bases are TGTGCCAGCAGCACCGGACCCTCACCCCCTTACTACGAGCAGTACTTC.

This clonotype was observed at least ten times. CDR3: CASSELGQASSYEQYF. DNA for the CDR3: TGCGCCAGCAGTGAGCTTGGACAGGCAAGCTCCTACGAGCAGTACTTC. The chain couples TRBV10-2 to TRBJ2-7; 7 bases match TRBD1. The V segment lost 2 bases and the J segment 0 bases; nucleotides outside the gene matches: 7. Germline CDR1 and CDR2: WSHSY and SAAADI. The CDR3 length is 16 residues.

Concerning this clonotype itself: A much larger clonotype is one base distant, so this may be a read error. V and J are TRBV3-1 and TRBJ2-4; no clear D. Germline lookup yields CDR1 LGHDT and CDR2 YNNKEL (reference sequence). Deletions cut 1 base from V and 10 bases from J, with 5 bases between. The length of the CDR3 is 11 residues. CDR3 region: CASSQGKIQYF. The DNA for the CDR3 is TGTGCCAGCAGCCAAGGAAAAATTCAGTACTTC.

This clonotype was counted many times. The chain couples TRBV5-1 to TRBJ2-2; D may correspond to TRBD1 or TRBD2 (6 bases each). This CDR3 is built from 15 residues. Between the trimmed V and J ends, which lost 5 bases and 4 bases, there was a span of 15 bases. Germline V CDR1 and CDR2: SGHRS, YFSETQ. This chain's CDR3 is CASRLAGHSTGELFF. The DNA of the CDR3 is TGCGCCAGCAGGCTTGCGGGACACAGCACCGGGGAGCTGTTTTTT.

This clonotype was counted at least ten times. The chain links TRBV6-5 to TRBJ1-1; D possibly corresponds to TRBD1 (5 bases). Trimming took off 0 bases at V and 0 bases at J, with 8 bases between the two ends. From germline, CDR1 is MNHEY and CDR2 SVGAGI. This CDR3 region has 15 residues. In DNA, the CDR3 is TGTGCCAGCAGTTACTCGGCAGGGATGAACACTGAAGCTTTCTTT. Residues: CASSYSAGMNTEAFF.

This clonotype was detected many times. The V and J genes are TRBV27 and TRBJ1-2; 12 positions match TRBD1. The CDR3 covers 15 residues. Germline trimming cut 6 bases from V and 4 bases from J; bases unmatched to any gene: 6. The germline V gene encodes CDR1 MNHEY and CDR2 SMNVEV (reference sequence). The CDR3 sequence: CASSPGTGGIYGYTF. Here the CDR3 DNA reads TGTGCCAGCAGCCCAGGGACAGGGGGCATCTATGGCTACACCTTC.

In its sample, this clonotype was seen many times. For the CDR3, the DNA is TGCAGTGCTCCGCCCCCACTAGCGGGGGGCTCCCTATGGTACAATGAGCAGTTCTTC. Protein sequence: CSAPPPLAGGSLWYNEQFF. J is TRBJ2-1 and V is TRBV20-1, with 12 nucleotides matching TRBD2. Germline V gene lookup returns CDR1 DFQATT and CDR2 SNEGSKA (reference sequence). CDR3 length: 19 residues. Germline trimming cut 5 bases from V and 4 bases from J; bases unmatched to any gene: 18.

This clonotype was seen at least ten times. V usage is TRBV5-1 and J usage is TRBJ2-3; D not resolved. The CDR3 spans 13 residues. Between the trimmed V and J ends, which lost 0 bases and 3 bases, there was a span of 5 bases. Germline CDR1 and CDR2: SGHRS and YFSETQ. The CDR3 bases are TGCGCCAGCAGCTTGGGGTCGACAGATACGCAGTATTTT. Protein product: CASSLGSTDTQYF. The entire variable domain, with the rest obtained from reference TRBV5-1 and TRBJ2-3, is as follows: KAGVTQTPRYLIKTRGQQVTLSCSPISGHRSVSWYQQTPGQGLQFLFEYFSETQRNKGNFPGRFSGRQFSNSRSEMNVSTLELGDSALYLCASSLGSTDTQYFGPGTRLTVL.

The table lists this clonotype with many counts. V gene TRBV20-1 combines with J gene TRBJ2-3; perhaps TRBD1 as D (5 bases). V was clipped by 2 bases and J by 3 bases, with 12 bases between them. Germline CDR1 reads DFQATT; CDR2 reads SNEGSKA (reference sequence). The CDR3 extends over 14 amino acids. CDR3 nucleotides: TGCAGTGCTAGAAGGCAGGGTAGGACAGATACGCAGTATTTT. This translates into CSARRQGRTDTQYF.

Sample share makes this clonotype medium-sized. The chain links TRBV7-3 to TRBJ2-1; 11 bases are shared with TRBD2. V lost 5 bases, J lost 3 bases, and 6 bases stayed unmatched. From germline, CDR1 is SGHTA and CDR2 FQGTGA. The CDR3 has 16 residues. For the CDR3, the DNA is TGTGCCAGCAGCCCAGGACTAGCGGGCATCTACAATGAGCAGTTCTTC. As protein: CASSPGLAGIYNEQFF. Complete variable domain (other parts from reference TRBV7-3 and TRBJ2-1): GAGVSQTPSNKVTEKGKYVELRCDPISGHTALYWYRQSLGQGPEFLIYFQGTGAADDSGLPNDRFFAVRPEGSVSTLKIQRTERGDSAVYLCASSPGLAGIYNEQFFGPGTRLTVL.

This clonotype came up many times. The CDR3 protein is CASSPGGPGTDTQYF. The CDR3 DNA reads TGCGCCAGCAGCCCGGGGGGGCCTGGCACAGATACGCAGTATTTT. The rearrangement links TRBV5-1 to TRBJ2-3; 8 bases are a match to TRBD2. Germline CDR1 SGHRS, CDR2 YFSETQ. CDR3 length: 15 residues. J lost 1 base, V lost 4 bases, and 5 bases had no gene match.

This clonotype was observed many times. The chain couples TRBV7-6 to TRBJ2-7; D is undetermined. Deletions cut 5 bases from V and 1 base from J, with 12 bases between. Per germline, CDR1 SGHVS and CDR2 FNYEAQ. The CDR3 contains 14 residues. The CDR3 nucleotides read TGTGCCAGCAGCCCTGGACGGATATCCTACGAGCAGTACTTC. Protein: CASSPGRISYEQYF.

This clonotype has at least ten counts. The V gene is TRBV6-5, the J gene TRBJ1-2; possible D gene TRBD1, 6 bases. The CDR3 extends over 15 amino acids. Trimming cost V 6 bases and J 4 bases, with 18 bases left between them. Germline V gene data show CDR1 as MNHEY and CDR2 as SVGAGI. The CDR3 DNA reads TGTGCCAGCAGCACCCGAGGGGGGACCATCTATGGCTACACCTTC. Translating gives CASSTRGGTIYGYTF.